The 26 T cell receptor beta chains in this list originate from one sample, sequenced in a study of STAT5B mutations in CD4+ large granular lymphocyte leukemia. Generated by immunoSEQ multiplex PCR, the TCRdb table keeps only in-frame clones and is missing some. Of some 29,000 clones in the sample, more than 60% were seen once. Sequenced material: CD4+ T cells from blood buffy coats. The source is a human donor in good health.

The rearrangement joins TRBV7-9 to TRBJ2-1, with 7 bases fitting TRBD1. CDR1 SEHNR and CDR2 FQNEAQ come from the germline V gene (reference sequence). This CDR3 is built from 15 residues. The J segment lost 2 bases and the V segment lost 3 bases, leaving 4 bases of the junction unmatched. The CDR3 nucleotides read TGTGCCAGCAGCTTTTTACAGGGGCCCTACAATGAGCAGTTCTTC. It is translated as CASSFLQGPYNEQFF.

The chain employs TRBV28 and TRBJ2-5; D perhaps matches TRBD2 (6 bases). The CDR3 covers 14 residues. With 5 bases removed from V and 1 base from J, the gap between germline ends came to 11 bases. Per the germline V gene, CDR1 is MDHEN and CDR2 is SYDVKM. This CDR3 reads CASSITGLQETQYF. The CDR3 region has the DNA TGTGCCAGCAGTATTACGGGACTCCAAGAGACCCAGTACTTC.

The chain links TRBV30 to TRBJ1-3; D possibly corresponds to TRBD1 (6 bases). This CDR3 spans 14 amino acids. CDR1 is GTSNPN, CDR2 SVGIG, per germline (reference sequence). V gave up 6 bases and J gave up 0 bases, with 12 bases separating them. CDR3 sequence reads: CACYRDYSGNTIYF. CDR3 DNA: TGTGCCTGCTACAGGGACTACTCTGGAAACACCATATATTTT.

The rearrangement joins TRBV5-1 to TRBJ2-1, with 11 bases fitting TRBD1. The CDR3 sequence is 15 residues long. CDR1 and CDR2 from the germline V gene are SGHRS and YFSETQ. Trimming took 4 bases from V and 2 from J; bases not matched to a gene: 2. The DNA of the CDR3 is TGCGCCAGCAGCCCGGGACAGGGGGCCTACAATGAGCAGTTCTTC. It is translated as CASSPGQGAYNEQFF.

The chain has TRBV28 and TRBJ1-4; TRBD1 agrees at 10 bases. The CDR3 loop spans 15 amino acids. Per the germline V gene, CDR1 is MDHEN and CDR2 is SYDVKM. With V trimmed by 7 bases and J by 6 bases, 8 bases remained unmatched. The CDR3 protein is CASNAFGTGDEKLFF. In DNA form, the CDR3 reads TGTGCCAGCAATGCATTTGGGACAGGGGATGAAAAACTGTTTTTT.

CDR3 amino acids: CASSPFLAGLASQETQYF. Here the CDR3 DNA reads TGTGCCAGCAGCCCCTTCCTTGCGGGACTAGCGAGCCAAGAGACCCAGTACTTC. This chain links TRBV7-8 with TRBJ2-5; TRBD2 aligns across 10 bases. V was pared by 5 bases and J by 1 base, with 13 bases of the junction left unmatched. Germline CDR1 SGHVS, CDR2 FQNEAQ. The CDR3 is 18 residues long.

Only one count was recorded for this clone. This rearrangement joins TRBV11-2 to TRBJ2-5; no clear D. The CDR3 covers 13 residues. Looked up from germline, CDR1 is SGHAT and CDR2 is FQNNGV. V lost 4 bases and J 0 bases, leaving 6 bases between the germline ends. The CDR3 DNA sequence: TGTGCCAGCAGCTCTTCGTACCAAGAGACCCAGTACTTC. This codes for CASSSSYQETQYF.

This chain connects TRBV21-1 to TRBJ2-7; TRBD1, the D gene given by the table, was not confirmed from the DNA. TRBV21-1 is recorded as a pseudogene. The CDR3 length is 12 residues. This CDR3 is CARLDRSYEQYF. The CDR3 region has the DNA TGTGCCCGTCTTGACAGAAGCTACGAGCAGTACTTC.

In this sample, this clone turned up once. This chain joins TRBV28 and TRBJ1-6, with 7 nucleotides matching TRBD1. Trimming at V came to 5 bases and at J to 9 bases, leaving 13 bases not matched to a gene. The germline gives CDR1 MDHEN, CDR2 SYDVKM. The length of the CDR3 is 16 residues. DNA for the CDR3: TGTGCCAGCAGTCTCCAGGGGGACCGGTTAGCTTCACCCCTCCACTTT. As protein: CASSLQGDRLASPLHF.

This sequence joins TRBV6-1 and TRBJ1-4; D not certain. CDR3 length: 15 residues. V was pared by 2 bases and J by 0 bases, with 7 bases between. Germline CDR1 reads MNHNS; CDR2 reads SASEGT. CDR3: CASSESHATNEKLFF. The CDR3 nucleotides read TGTGCCAGCAGTGAAAGCCATGCAACTAATGAAAAACTGTTTTTT.

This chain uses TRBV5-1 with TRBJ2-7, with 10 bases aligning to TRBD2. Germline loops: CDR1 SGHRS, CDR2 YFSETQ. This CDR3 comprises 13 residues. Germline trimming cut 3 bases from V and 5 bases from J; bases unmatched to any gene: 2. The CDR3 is CASSYLAGDEQYF. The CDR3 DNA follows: TGCGCCAGCAGCTACCTAGCGGGAGACGAGCAGTACTTC.

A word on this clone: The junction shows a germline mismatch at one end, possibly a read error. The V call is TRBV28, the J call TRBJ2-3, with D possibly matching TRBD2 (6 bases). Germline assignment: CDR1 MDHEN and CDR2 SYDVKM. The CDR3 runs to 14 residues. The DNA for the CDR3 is TGTGCCAGCAGTTTAAGTAGGGGCCCATTAGGAGGGAATTTT. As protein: CASSLSRGPLGGNF.

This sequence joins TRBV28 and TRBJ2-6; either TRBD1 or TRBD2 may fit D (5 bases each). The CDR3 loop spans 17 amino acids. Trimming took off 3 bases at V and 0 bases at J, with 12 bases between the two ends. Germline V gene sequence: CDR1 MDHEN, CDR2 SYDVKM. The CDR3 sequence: CASSFRDRSSGANVLTF. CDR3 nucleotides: TGTGCCAGCAGTTTTCGGGACCGTAGCTCTGGGGCCAACGTCCTGACTTTC.

The DNA of the CDR3 is TGTGCCAGCCGGGGGGGTCCTCAGGTGGGTGAGCAGTTCTTC. It codes for CASRGGPQVGEQFF. The chain joins TRBV6-1 to TRBJ2-1; 8 bases are shared with TRBD2. CDR1 MNHNS and CDR2 SASEGT come from the germline V gene. The CDR3 runs to 14 residues. V lost 8 bases to trimming and J lost 9 bases; unmatched junction nucleotides: 12.

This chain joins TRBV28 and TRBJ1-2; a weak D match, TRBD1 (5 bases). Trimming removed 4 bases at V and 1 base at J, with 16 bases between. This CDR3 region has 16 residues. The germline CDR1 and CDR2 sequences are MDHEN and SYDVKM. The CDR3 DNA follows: TGTGCCAGCAGTTACCCCCTCGGGGACCTTAACTATGGCTACACCTTC. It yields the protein CASSYPLGDLNYGYTF.

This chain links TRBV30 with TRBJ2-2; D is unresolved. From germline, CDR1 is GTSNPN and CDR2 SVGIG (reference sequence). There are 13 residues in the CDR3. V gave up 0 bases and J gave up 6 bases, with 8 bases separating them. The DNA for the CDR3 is TGTGCCTGGAGTGTAACGGTTGCCGGGGAGCTGTTTTTT. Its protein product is CAWSVTVAGELFF.

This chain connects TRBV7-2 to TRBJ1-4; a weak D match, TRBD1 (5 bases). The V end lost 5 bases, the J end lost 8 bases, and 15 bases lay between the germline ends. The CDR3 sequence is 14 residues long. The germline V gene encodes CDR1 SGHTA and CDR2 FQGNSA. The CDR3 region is CASSRGVLEEKLFF. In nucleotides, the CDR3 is TGTGCCAGCAGCCGAGGGGTATTGGAGGAAAAACTGTTTTTT.

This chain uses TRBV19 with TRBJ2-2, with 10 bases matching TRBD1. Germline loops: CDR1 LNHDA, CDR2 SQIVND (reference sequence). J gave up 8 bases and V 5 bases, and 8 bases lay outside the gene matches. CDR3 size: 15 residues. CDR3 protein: CASSFRQGASGELFF. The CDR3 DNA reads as TGTGCCAGTAGTTTCCGACAGGGGGCGTCTGGGGAGCTGTTTTTT.

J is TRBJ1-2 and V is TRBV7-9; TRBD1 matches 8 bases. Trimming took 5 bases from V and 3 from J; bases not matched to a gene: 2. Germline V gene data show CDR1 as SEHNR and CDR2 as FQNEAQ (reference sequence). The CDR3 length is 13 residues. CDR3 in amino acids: CASSQTGDYGYTF. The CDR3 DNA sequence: TGTGCCAGCAGCCAGACAGGGGACTATGGCTACACCTTC.

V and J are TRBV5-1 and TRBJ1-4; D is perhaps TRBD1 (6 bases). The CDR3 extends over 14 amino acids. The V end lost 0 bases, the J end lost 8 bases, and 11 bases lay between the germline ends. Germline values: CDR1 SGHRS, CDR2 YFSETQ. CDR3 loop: CASSLAGEEEKLFF. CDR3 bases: TGCGCCAGCAGCTTGGCAGGGGAAGAAGAAAAACTGTTTTTT.

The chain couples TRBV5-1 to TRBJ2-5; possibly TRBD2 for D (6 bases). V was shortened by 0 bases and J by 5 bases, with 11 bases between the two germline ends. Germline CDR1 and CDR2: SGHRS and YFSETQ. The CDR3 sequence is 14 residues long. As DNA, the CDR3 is TGCGCCAGCAGCTTGGCGGGGGTTTGGGAGACCCAGTACTTC. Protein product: CASSLAGVWETQYF.

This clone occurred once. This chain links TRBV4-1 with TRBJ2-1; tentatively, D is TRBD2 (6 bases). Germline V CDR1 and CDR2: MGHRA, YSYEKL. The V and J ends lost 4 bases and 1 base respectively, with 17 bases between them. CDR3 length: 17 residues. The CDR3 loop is CASSPSGAGHSYNEQFF. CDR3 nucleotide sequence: TGCGCCAGCAGCCCCTCGGGAGCGGGCCATTCCTACAATGAGCAGTTCTTC.

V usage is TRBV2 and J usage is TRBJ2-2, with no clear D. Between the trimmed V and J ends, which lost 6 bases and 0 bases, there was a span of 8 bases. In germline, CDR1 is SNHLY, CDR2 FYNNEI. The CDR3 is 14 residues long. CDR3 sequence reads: CASRGGANTGELFF. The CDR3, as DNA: TGTGCCAGCAGAGGCGGCGCGAACACCGGGGAGCTGTTTTTT.

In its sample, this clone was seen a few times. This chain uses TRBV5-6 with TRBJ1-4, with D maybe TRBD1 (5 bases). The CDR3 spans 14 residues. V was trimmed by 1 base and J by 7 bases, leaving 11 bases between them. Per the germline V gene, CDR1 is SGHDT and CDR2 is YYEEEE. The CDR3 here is CASSLTREGEKLFF. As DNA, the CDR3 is TGTGCCAGCAGCTTGACCAGGGAGGGTGAAAAACTGTTTTTT.

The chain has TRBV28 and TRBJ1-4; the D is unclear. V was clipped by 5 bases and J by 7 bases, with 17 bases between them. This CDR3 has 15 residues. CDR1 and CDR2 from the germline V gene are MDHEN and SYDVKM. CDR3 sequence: CASSPHSGGREKLFF. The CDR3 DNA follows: TGTGCCAGCAGTCCCCACTCGGGCGGACGTGAAAAACTGTTTTTT. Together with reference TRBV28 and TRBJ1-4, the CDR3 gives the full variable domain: DVKVTQSSRYLVKRTGEKVFLECVQDMDHENMFWYRQDPGLGLRLIYFSYDVKMKEKGDIPEGYSVSREKKERFSLILESASTNQTSMYLCASSPHSGGREKLFFGSGTQLSVL.

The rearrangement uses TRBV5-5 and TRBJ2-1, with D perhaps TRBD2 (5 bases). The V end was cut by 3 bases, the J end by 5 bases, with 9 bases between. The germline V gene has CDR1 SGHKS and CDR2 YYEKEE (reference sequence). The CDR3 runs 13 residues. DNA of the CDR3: TGTGCCAGCAGCTCCGGGATCCACAATGAGCAGTTCTTC. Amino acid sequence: CASSSGIHNEQFF.